These 22 T cell receptor beta chains were all obtained from the same sample, sequenced in a study of OX40 agonist ivuxolimab in advanced cancers. The repertoire was sequenced with immunoSEQ multiplex PCR; TCRdb's copy has only in-frame clones and lacks some. This table holds roughly 76,000 clones, 80% to 90% found once. Sequenced here: CD4+ or CD8+ T cells sorted from blood, sampled in a trial of the OX40 agonist ivuxolimab. The source is an adult with an advanced solid tumor such as melanoma, head and neck, liver or kidney cancer.

The rearrangement uses TRBV6-1 and TRBJ2-3; D is possibly TRBD1 (6 bases). Germline V gives CDR1 MNHNS, CDR2 SASEGT. The V end lost 4 bases, the J end lost 6 bases, and 17 bases lay between the germline ends. The CDR3 covers 15 residues. CDR3 sequence reads: CASSAVNRAGDTQYF. CDR3 bases: TGTGCCAGCAGTGCGGTGAACAGGGCCGGGGATACGCAGTATTTT.

This clone was picked up a small number of times. The chain couples TRBV30 to TRBJ1-2; D possibly corresponds to TRBD1 (5 bases). CDR3 length: 13 amino acids. In germline, CDR1 is GTSNPN, CDR2 SVGIG (reference sequence). V was trimmed by 2 bases and J by 4 bases, leaving 11 bases between them. CDR3 amino acids: CAWSYQGGYGYTF. DNA for the CDR3: TGTGCCTGGAGTTACCAGGGAGGCTATGGCTACACCTTC.

V gene TRBV11-2 combines with J gene TRBJ1-4; 10 positions match TRBD1. The germline CDR1 and CDR2 sequences are SGHAT and FQNNGV. V lost 5 bases to trimming and J lost 6 bases; unmatched junction nucleotides: 12. The CDR3 sequence is 17 residues long. Here the CDR3 DNA reads TGTGCCAGCAGCAGCTATGGACAGGGGGGGCCGCATGAAAAACTGTTTTTT. This encodes CASSSYGQGGPHEKLFF.

The genes are TRBV18 and TRBJ2-3; tentatively, D is TRBD2 (6 bases). This CDR3 spans 14 amino acids. The germline V gene encodes CDR1 KGHSH and CDR2 LQKENI. Trimming took 3 bases from V and 3 from J, leaving 10 bases between them. This CDR3 reads CASSPGRRTDTQYF. CDR3 coding DNA: TGTGCCAGCTCACCGGGGAGGAGAACAGATACGCAGTATTTT. Based on the CDR3 plus reference TRBV18 and TRBJ2-3, the full variable domain is NAGVMQNPRHLVRRRGQEARLRCSPMKGHSHVYWYRQLPEEGLKFMVYLQKENIIDESGMPKERFSAEFPKEGPSILRIQQVVRGDSAAYFCASSPGRRTDTQYFGPGTRLTVL.

The chain is built from TRBV28 and TRBJ1-2; D might be TRBD1 (5 bases). CDR1 and CDR2 (germline): MDHEN, SYDVKM. The V and J ends lost 2 bases and 8 bases respectively, with 15 bases between them. The CDR3 length is 14 residues. CDR3: CASSLTLGGWGYTF. CDR3 bases: TGTGCCAGCAGTTTAACCCTCGGGGGATGGGGCTACACCTTC.

The V and J genes are TRBV11-3 and TRBJ2-5, with TRBD1 matching over 7 bases. Trimming took 8 bases from V and 5 from J; bases not matched to a gene: 5. CDR1 is SGHNT, CDR2 YENEEA, per germline. The CDR3 loop spans 12 amino acids. Written as DNA, the CDR3 is TGTGCCAGCGAGGGGGCGGACGAGACCCAGTACTTC. The encoded protein is CASEGADETQYF. Based on the CDR3 plus reference TRBV11-3 and TRBJ2-5, the full variable domain is EAGVVQSPRYKIIEKKQPVAFWCNPISGHNTLYWYLQNLGQGPELLIRYENEEAVDDSQLPKDRFSAERLKGVDSTLKIQPAELGDSAVYLCASEGADETQYFGPGTRLLVL.

This sequence joins TRBV19 and TRBJ2-1; a weak D match, TRBD2 (6 bases). Trimming pared 8 bases from V and 4 bases from J, leaving 15 bases between. The CDR3 has 14 amino acids. Per the germline V gene, CDR1 is LNHDA and CDR2 is SQIVND (reference sequence). CDR3 bases: TGTGCCAGTCAAGAGGCGGGGCCGTACAATGAGCAGTTCTTC. Translating gives CASQEAGPYNEQFF.

This chain links TRBV18 with TRBJ2-3; possible D gene TRBD2, 9 bases. V lost 4 bases, J lost 5 bases, and 19 bases lay in between. The germline gives CDR1 KGHSH, CDR2 LQKENI. CDR3 length: 16 amino acids. CDR3 sequence: CASSQYSGGQEDTQYF. The CDR3 nucleotides are TGTGCCAGCTCACAATATAGCGGGGGACAGGAAGATACGCAGTATTTT.

The CDR3 DNA reads as TGTGCCAGCAGTACCCGACGAGGAGGGAACACCATATATTTT. Translating it yields CASSTRRGGNTIYF. This chain links TRBV6-6 with TRBJ1-3; D unresolved. The CDR3 runs to 14 residues. The V gene lost 5 bases and the J gene lost 7 bases, with 15 bases spanning the gap. Germline CDR1 reads MNHNY; CDR2 reads SVGAGI (reference sequence).

The chain links TRBV19 to TRBJ2-7; a weak D match, TRBD1 (6 bases). The V end lost 5 bases, the J end lost 3 bases, and 17 bases lay between the germline ends. Germline V gene data show CDR1 as LNHDA and CDR2 as SQIVND (reference sequence). This CDR3 has 15 amino acids. In DNA, the CDR3 is TGTGCCAGTAGTTCGCACAGGGTAGGCCTCTACGAGCAGTACTTC. Its translation is CASSSHRVGLYEQYF.

The chain employs TRBV7-2 and TRBJ1-1; tentatively, D is TRBD1 (5 bases). This CDR3 spans 13 amino acids. The V gene's germline CDR1 is SGHTA and CDR2 FQGNSA. V lost 6 bases and J 5 bases, leaving 13 bases between the germline ends. CDR3 region: CASSRDRGTEAFF. CDR3 sequence (DNA): TGTGCCAGCAGTAGAGACAGAGGGACTGAAGCTTTCTTT. The full variable domain, with the rest looked up from reference TRBV7-2 and TRBJ1-1, is GAGVSQSPSNKVTEKGKDVELRCDPISGHTALYWYRQSLGQGLEFLIYFQGNSAPDKSGLPSDRFSAERTGGSVSTLTIQRTQQEDSAVYLCASSRDRGTEAFFGQGTRLTVV.

The chain combines TRBV25-1 with TRBJ2-2; perhaps TRBD2 as D (6 bases). Germline V gene data show CDR1 as MGHDK and CDR2 as SYGVNS. The length of the CDR3 is 13 residues. Trimming took off 6 bases at V and 8 bases at J, with 13 bases between the two ends. The CDR3 region has the DNA TGTGCCAGCAGACCACCGGGGAGGGGGGAGCTGTTTTTT. It translates to CASRPPGRGELFF.

The J gene is TRBJ2-7, the V gene TRBV11-3; 8 bases fit TRBD2. Trimming at V came to 3 bases and at J to 7 bases, leaving 5 bases not matched to a gene. There are 13 residues in the CDR3. The germline V gene encodes CDR1 SGHNT and CDR2 YENEEA. The DNA of the CDR3 is TGTGCCAGCAGCTTCGGGGGGGCGGATGAGCAGTACTTC. Its protein is CASSFGGADEQYF.

The chain employs TRBV2 and TRBJ1-6, with 9 positions matching TRBD1. Germline V gene lookup returns CDR1 SNHLY and CDR2 FYNNEI. The J segment lost 7 bases and the V segment lost 6 bases, leaving 4 bases of the junction unmatched. The CDR3 runs to 14 residues. CDR3 nucleotide sequence: TGTGCCAGCAGGGGGACAGGGTGGAATTCACCCCTCCACTTT. It specifies CASRGTGWNSPLHF.

This chain joins TRBV7-3 and TRBJ2-1, with D possibly TRBD2 on 6 matching bases. The CDR3 sequence is 14 residues long. Trimming removed 4 bases at V and 6 bases at J, with 13 bases between. From germline, CDR1 is SGHTA and CDR2 FQGTGA. CDR3 DNA: TGTGCCAGCAGCTCTTCAACTAGCAGCAATGAGCAGTTCTTC. It encodes CASSSSTSSNEQFF.

This clone has just one count. The CDR3 region is CASSYVGTGAETQYF. CDR3 sequence (DNA): TGTGCCAGCAGTTACGTCGGGACAGGGGCAGAGACCCAGTACTTC. The genes are TRBV6-5 and TRBJ2-5; 10 bases are shared with TRBD1. Germline V gene data show CDR1 as MNHEY and CDR2 as SVGAGI. The CDR3 runs 15 residues. Trimming removed 2 bases from V and 4 bases from J; junction bases left unmatched: 4.

V is TRBV7-9 and J is TRBJ2-7; no definite D call. V lost 0 bases, J lost 4 bases, and 4 bases lay in between. The CDR3 covers 12 residues. Germline lookup yields CDR1 SEHNR and CDR2 FQNEAQ (reference sequence). The CDR3 coding sequence is TGTGCCAGCAGCTTAGCCTTGTACGAGCAGTACTTC. It is translated as CASSLALYEQYF.

J is TRBJ1-2 and V is TRBV27, with a possible D match to TRBD1 (5 bases). The CDR3 spans 13 residues. V was clipped by 8 bases and J by 4 bases, with 14 bases between them. Germline-derived CDR1 and CDR2 are MNHEY and SMNVEV (reference sequence). The chain's CDR3 is CASGAGPTYGYTF. The CDR3 DNA reads TGTGCCAGCGGGGCAGGGCCTACCTATGGCTACACCTTC.

The chain is built from TRBV30 and TRBJ2-2; D remains ambiguous. V lost 3 bases and J lost 4, with 6 bases in between. Germline CDR1 and CDR2: GTSNPN and SVGIG (reference sequence). There are 12 residues in the CDR3. CDR3 region: CAWRGSTGELFF. In DNA, the CDR3 is TGTGCCTGGAGGGGGTCCACCGGGGAGCTGTTTTTT.

This clone has a single count. The V gene is TRBV7-9, the J gene TRBJ2-5; D is ambiguous. Gene TRBJ2-7 matches the end of the DNA better, so the J call may be wrong. The germline V gene encodes CDR1 SEHNR and CDR2 FQNEAQ (reference sequence). The CDR3 runs to 14 residues. The CDR3 protein is CASSDVANLYEQYF. For the CDR3, the DNA is TGTGCCAGCAGCGATGTCGCTAACCTCTACGAGCAGTACTTC.

The gene calls are TRBV14 and TRBJ2-7; D assignment may be TRBD1 or TRBD2 (5 bases each). From germline, CDR1 is SGHDN and CDR2 FVKESK. Trimming left V 1 base short and J 2 bases short, with 9 bases between. This CDR3 region has 14 residues. CDR3 residues: CASSQGGFAYEQYF. The CDR3 coding sequence is TGTGCCAGCAGCCAAGGGGGGTTCGCCTACGAGCAGTACTTC.

The V gene is TRBV7-2, the J gene TRBJ1-3; D gene ambiguous. Trimming left V 3 bases short and J 0 bases short, with 6 bases between. The CDR3 runs to 14 residues. The germline gives CDR1 SGHTA, CDR2 FQGNSA. CDR3 sequence (DNA): TGTGCCAGCAGCTTGGAGAACTCTGGAAACACCATATATTTT. Translating gives CASSLENSGNTIYF.